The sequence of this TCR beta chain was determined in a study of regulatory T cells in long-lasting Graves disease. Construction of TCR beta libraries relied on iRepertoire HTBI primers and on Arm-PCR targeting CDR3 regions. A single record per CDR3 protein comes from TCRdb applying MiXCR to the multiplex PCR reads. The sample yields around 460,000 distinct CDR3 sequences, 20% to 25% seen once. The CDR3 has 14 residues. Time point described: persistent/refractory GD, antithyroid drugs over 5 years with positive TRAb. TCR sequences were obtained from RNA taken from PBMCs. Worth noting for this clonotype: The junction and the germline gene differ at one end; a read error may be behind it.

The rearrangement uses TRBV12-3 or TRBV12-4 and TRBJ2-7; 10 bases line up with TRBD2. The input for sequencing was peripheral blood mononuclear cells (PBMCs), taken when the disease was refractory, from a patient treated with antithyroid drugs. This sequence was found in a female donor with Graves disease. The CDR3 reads CASNLAGGTYEQYF. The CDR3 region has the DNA TGTGCCAGCAATTTAGCGGGGGGTACCTACGAGCAGTACTTC.